The rows below give T cell receptor beta chains drawn from one sample of a study of T cell responses to AZD1222 COVID-19 vaccine. Method: immunoSEQ multiplex PCR; TCRdb's copy keeps in-frame clones and lacks some. In the table there are 80,000 or so clones, 80% to 90% of which are singletons. The input for sequencing was peripheral blood, taken 28 days after the second AZD1222 dose. These TCRs come from an adult who received the AZD1222 COVID-19 vaccine. Each CDR3 is given with its conserved first and last residue. The D gene is left open where the match is weak. The size entry is marked missing in some rows and otherwise reads once, few, many or a size class.

TRBJ2-3 | - | TRBV30 | - | CAWSPGGGEFLDTQYF | TGTGCCTGGAGTCCCGGAGGAGGGGAATTTTTGGATACGCAGTATTTT
TRBJ1-1 | - | TRBV20-1 | - | CSASLPGTTGLAFF | TGCAGTGCTAGTCTACCGGGCACCACGGGGTTGGCTTTCTTT
TRBJ2-5 | - | TRBV2 | - | CASTPDPPETQYF | TGTGCCAGCACCCCGGACCCTCCGGAGACCCAGTACTTC
TRBJ1-5 | - | TRBV5-3 | - | CARSLPGTASNQPQHF | TGTGCCAGAAGCTTACCGGGAACTGCGAGCAATCAGCCCCAGCATTTT
TRBJ2-5 | - | TRBV7-6 | - | CASSPDTTGGETQYF | TGTGCCAGCAGCCCAGATACGACGGGCGGTGAGACCCAGTACTTC
TRBJ2-2 | - | TRBV7-9 | - | CASPPRGVYTGELFF | TGTGCCAGTCCTCCGAGGGGGGTTTACACCGGGGAGCTGTTTTTT
TRBJ2-5 | - | TRBV6-5 | TRBD1 | CASSPGDRVGETQYF | TGTGCCAGCAGTCCCGGGGACAGGGTAGGGGAGACCCAGTACTTC
TRBJ1-2 | once | TRBV4-2 | - | CASSQKGPTNYGYTF | TGTGCCAGCAGCCAGAAGGGACCGACTAACTATGGCTACACCTTC
TRBJ1-3 | few | TRBV2 | - | CASTREFTQGGNTIYF | TGTGCCAGCACACGCGAGTTTACACAGGGAGGGAACACCATATATTTT
TRBJ1-2 | - | TRBV9 | - | CASSPQGGHGYTF | TGTGCCAGCAGCCCACAGGGAGGCCATGGCTACACCTTC
TRBJ1-1 | once | TRBV29-1 | TRBD1 | CSVDRQGGRTEAFF | TGCAGCGTTGACCGACAGGGGGGAAGGACTGAAGCTTTCTTT
TRBJ2-1 | - | TRBV7-2 | TRBD2 | CASSRRLAGGKNEQFF | TGTGCCAGCAGCCGGCGACTAGCGGGGGGAAAAAATGAGCAGTTCTTC
TRBJ1-4 | - | TRBV7-6 | - | CASSLMGANEKLFF | TGTGCCAGCAGCTTAATGGGTGCTAATGAAAAACTGTTTTTT
TRBJ1-3 | - | TRBV10-1 | - | CAIERDTIYF | TGCGCCATCGAGCGGGACACCATATATTTT
TRBJ1-5 | - | TRBV19 | TRBD1 | CASSNHAGGSQPQHF | TGTGCCAGTAGTAACCACGCAGGGGGCTCTCAGCCCCAGCATTTT
TRBJ1-1 | once | TRBV2 | - | CASSEDGAGTAKNTEAFF | TGTGCCAGCAGTGAAGATGGGGCAGGGACCGCCAAGAACACTGAAGCTTTCTTT
TRBJ2-7 | - | TRBV7-2 | TRBD2 | CASSFGLAGGPSEAYEQYF | TGTGCCAGCAGCTTTGGGCTAGCGGGGGGTCCTTCAGAAGCCTACGAGCAGTACTTC
TRBJ1-2 | - | TRBV24-1 | - | CATSDGERQRGYTF | TGTGCCACCAGTGACGGAGAAAGGCAAAGGGGCTACACCTTC
TRBJ2-7 | - | TRBV10-2 | TRBD1 | CASSPGTGIYEQYF | TGCGCCAGCAGTCCCGGGACAGGGATCTACGAGCAGTACTTC
TRBJ2-5 | many | TRBV3-1/TRBV3-2 | - | CASSTRDSVVGTQYF | TGTGCCAGCAGCACCCGGGACTCCGTCGTCGGGACCCAGTACTTC
TRBJ1-6 | - | TRBV10-3 | - | CAISDPADSPLHF | TGTGCCATCAGTGACCCCGCAGATTCACCCCTCCACTTT
TRBJ1-1 | - | TRBV19 | TRBD1 | CASSKKGQALMSENTEAFF | TGTGCCAGTAGTAAAAAAGGACAGGCGCTGATGTCGGAGAACACTGAAGCTTTCTTT
TRBJ2-2 | - | TRBV28 | - | CASSRGNTGELFF | TGTGCCAGCAGTCGAGGGAACACCGGGGAGCTGTTTTTT
TRBJ2-3 | - | TRBV19 | - | CASSKAIRTDTQYF | TGTGCCAGTAGTAAGGCCATTCGCACAGATACGCAGTATTTT
TRBJ1-5 | - | TRBV2 | - | CASSSAETRQPQHF | TGTGCCAGCAGCTCCGCGGAAACACGACAGCCCCAGCATTTT
TRBJ2-1 | once | TRBV28 | TRBD2 | CASSLSSGGRNEQFF | TGTGCCAGCAGTTTATCTAGCGGGGGGCGTAATGAGCAGTTCTTC
TRBJ1-6 | - | TRBV6-5 | - | CASSYTLDSYNSPLHF | TGTGCCAGCAGTTACACCCTTGACAGCTATAATTCACCCCTCCACTTT
TRBJ1-5 | - | TRBV3-1/TRBV3-2 | - | CASSQEALRGIQPQHF | TGTGCCAGCAGCCAAGAGGCTTTGAGGGGGATCCAGCCCCAGCATTTT
TRBJ1-2 | - | TRBV4-1 | - | CASSQGSGSDYGYTF | TGCGCCAGCAGCCAAGGATCGGGCTCGGACTATGGCTACACCTTC
TRBJ2-1 | few | TRBV2 | TRBD2 | CASSDPGLDNEQFF | TGTGCCAGCAGTGATCCGGGACTAGACAATGAGCAGTTCTTC
TRBJ1-4 | once | TRBV7-6 | TRBD1 | CASSLGQPPNEKLFF | TGTGCCAGCAGCTTGGGACAGCCTCCTAATGAAAAACTGTTTTTT
TRBJ1-1 | - | TRBV4-1 | - | CASSQAARGFTEAFF | TGCGCCAGCAGCCAAGCCGCTCGGGGGTTCACTGAAGCTTTCTTT